This TCR beta chain was obtained from a study of shared clonotypes between healthy human individuals. Per the original data handling: As immunoSEQ supplied junction-only sequences (without quality scores), filtering differed. Generated by immunoSEQ multiplex PCR, the TCRdb table keeps only in-frame clones and is missing some. V and J calls and clone size are those listed in that table; D and trimming were worked out from the DNA. The table includes roughly 1 million clones, about 75% detected once. V shed 1 base and J 4 bases; nucleotides not matched to a gene: 7. The germline V gene has CDR1 SGHRS and CDR2 YFSETQ. The CDR3 runs 16 residues.

V and J are TRBV5-1 and TRBJ2-2; 7 bases fit TRBD2. Sequencing was carried out using memory CD4+ T cells sorted from blood. Regarding subset: CD45RA-negative fraction. The receptor was derived from a man between 18 and 29 years old in good health. The CDR3 DNA is TGCGCCAGCAGCTTGTCGGCTAGCGGAGTCACCGGGGAGCTGTTTTTT. Residues: CASSLSASGVTGELFF.